The sequence of this T cell receptor (beta chain) was determined in a study of a mutant IDH1 vaccine in newly diagnosed glioma. Across the study: Treated patients had a mean age of approximately 40 years and a roughly 60% male, about 38% female split.

Time point defined: week 5, during vaccination. One vaccine dose held 300 ug of mutant IDH1 20-mer peptide and came with topical imiquimod. On this clone itself: The target antigen is unknown.

Clones were read by immunoSEQ multiplex PCR, and TCRdb kept only the in-frame ones, dropping some. Of more than 40,000 clones in the sample, around 80% are singletons; the top ten hold 1.5% to 2%. General study findings and limits: Apparently, pseudoprogression bore no relation to changes among the top peripheral T cell clonotypes.

This CDR3 contains 13 residues. Trimming took 9 bases from V and 4 from J; bases not matched to a gene: 5. The germline CDR1 and CDR2 sequences are LNHDA and SQIVND (reference sequence). The sequences come from PBMCs, collected from a glioma patient whose treatment included an IDH1 peptide vaccine. This TCR was recovered from a middle-aged woman with glioma. The chain combines TRBV19 with TRBJ1-1, with 10 bases aligning to TRBD1. CDR3 DNA sequence: TGTGCCAGCGAGGACAGGGGGACCACTGAAGCTTTCTTT. This codes for CASEDRGTTEAFF.